The clone carrying this T cell receptor (beta chain) came up a few times. The entry originates in a study of blood T cell repertoires in COVID-19. Across the whole study: Both acute and convalescent COVID-19 samples were obtained from the United States, Italy and Spain.

TCRdb keeps only in-frame clones here, not all; method: immunoSEQ multiplex PCR. Of around 98,000 clones in the sample, roughly 80% were seen once. V lost 4 bases and J lost 4, with 8 bases in between. Germline V gene sequence: CDR1 MNHEY, CDR2 SVGAGI. The CDR3 is made up of 13 amino acids. The TCR sequence derives from an older woman with acute or convalescent COVID-19. The chain employs TRBV6-5 and TRBJ1-3, with TRBD1 as a possible D gene (5 bases). The sample was peripheral blood. CDR3 nucleotide sequence: TGTGCCAGCAGTTCAGGGCGAGGAAACACCATATATTTT. The encoded protein is CASSSGRGNTIYF.